The clone carrying this T cell receptor beta chain was seen more than once but under ten times. Its antigen is currently unknown. This sample was included in a study of T cells in Graves' hyperthyroidism and ophthalmopathy. Points from the study as a whole: Most expanded thyroid clonotypes above 0.001 also appeared in blood. Ophthalmopathy prediction by the model preceded onset by a median approximately 5.9 months. Classification by a 13 V-J model distinguished ophthalmopathy from stable hyperthyroidism.

Authors of the study amplified TCR beta CDR3 regions from RNA transcripts. TCR CDR3 regions were first amplified by RT-PCR with HTBI primers. MiXCR, applied by TCRdb to the multiplex PCR reads, yields one record per CDR3 protein. The data contain about 420,000 distinct CDR3 sequences, roughly 15% of them singletons. CDR3 length equals 16 residues. V lost 4 bases and J lost 8; bases outside the gene matches: 13. Looked up from germline, CDR1 is SGDLS and CDR2 is YYNGEE. The sequence was obtained from a woman in her late teens or twenties with Graves' hyperthyroidism. This chain connects TRBV9 to TRBJ2-1, with 9 bases that match TRBD2. The sequenced sample consisted of blood. In nucleotides, the CDR3 is TGTGCCAGCAGCCCGCTTGTTAGCGGGAGTGCCTATGAGCAGTTCTTC. It specifies CASSPLVSGSAYEQFF.